What follows is one T cell receptor beta chain and its context. Its target is not known. This entry is derived from a study of cytomegalovirus exposure and HLA in healthy donors. Study details: The study's early data release held 75 million to 95 million unique TCRs from HLA-typed donors. Broader study findings: Cytomegalovirus-associated status was assigned to about 160 TCR beta chains. Most of the TCR beta V segments (in an earlier analysis) were productive either about 87% or about 30% of the time. Further analysis, carried out later, found HLA-associated TCR beta chains more clonally expanded than equally common other chains.

Germline V CDR1 and CDR2: SGHTA, FQGNSA. The CDR3 contains 15 residues. V gave up 5 bases and J gave up 3 bases, with 17 bases separating them. Amplification used 60 Vbeta primers and 13 Jbeta primers. Using immunoSEQ multiplex PCR, the repertoire was profiled, and TCRdb retains in-frame clones only, with some absent. The sample holds about 160,000 clones; 84% are singletons and the top ten take around 1.9%. The rearrangement joins TRBV7-2 to TRBJ2-7, with D tentatively TRBD2 (6 bases). Input material: PBMCs. The receptor's source is a man in his late teens or twenties in good health and CMV-seronegative. The chain's CDR3 is CASSPRGGRFYEQYF. The CDR3 region has the DNA TGTGCCAGCAGCCCGCGGGGCGGGCGTTTCTACGAGCAGTACTTC.